One sample yielded the 26 T cell receptor beta chains listed below, sequenced in a study of cytomegalovirus exposure and HLA in healthy donors. PCR involved 60 Vbeta and 13 Jbeta primers. Sequenced by immunoSEQ multiplex PCR; TCRdb stores in-frame clones only, minus some. The specimen's table records 68,000 or so clones. Sequenced material: PBMCs. The receptors originated from a boy between 10 and 17 years old in good health and CMV-seronegative.

The chain uses TRBV9 and TRBJ1-1; tentatively, D is TRBD1 (6 bases). V lost 4 bases and J 6 bases, leaving 22 bases between the germline ends. CDR3 length: 16 amino acids. Germline values: CDR1 SGDLS, CDR2 YYNGEE. CDR3 bases: TGTGCCAGCAGCCCCCAGGGGACCCATCGTCCAGCTGAAGCTTTCTTT. It is translated as CASSPQGTHRPAEAFF.

As regards this clone: The sample holds other DNA sequences that translate to the same CDR3. V is TRBV5-1 and J is TRBJ1-1; tentatively, D is TRBD1 (6 bases). CDR3 length: 15 amino acids. Germline loops: CDR1 SGHRS, CDR2 YFSETQ. The V and J ends lost 0 bases and 3 bases respectively, with 12 bases between them. The CDR3 bases are TGCGCCAGCAGCTTGGCCCCAGGGGTTGACACTGAAGCTTTCTTT. Residues: CASSLAPGVDTEAFF.

The V gene is TRBV27, the J gene TRBJ2-1, with 12 positions matching TRBD1. The trim removed 6 bases at V and 2 bases at J, leaving 8 bases unmatched. CDR1 is MNHEY, CDR2 SMNVEV, per germline (reference sequence). The CDR3 extends over 17 amino acids. CDR3 sequence (DNA): TGTGCCAGCAGCATCGGGACAGGGGGCGCTGCCTACAATGAGCAGTTCTTC. Its translation: CASSIGTGGAAYNEQFF.

This chain connects TRBV4-2 to TRBJ2-1, with D maybe TRBD1 (5 bases). This CDR3 comprises 14 residues. Trimming cost V 0 bases and J 5 bases, with 8 bases left between them. Germline V gene sequence: CDR1 LGHNA, CDR2 YNFKEQ. The CDR3 region has the DNA TGTGCCAGCAGCCAAGATGGGGCAGACAATGAGCAGTTCTTC. Translating it yields CASSQDGADNEQFF.

The rearrangement joins TRBV6-1 to TRBJ2-4, with a weak D call TRBD2 (6 bases). Trimming shortened V by 11 bases and J by 7 bases, and 18 bases separated the two germline ends. CDR1 is MNHNS and CDR2 is SASEGT in the germline V gene. The CDR3 covers 13 residues. The CDR3: CAAGSGVENIQYF. DNA for the CDR3: TGTGCCGCGGGTAGCGGAGTCGAGAACATTCAGTACTTC.

This sequence joins TRBV11-2 and TRBJ2-1; 9 nucleotides match TRBD2. The CDR3 contains 16 residues. Per germline, CDR1 SGHAT and CDR2 FQNNGV. V was clipped by 2 bases and J by 5 bases; unmatched bases: 7. The CDR3 region is CASSLFASGADNEQFF. CDR3 DNA sequence: TGTGCCAGCAGCTTATTCGCTAGCGGGGCGGACAATGAGCAGTTCTTC. Supplemented by reference TRBV11-2 and TRBJ2-1, the full variable domain reads EAGVAQSPRYKIIEKRQSVAFWCNPISGHATLYWYQQILGQGPKLLIQFQNNGVVDDSQLPKDRFSAERLKGVDSTLKIQPAKLEDSAVYLCASSLFASGADNEQFFGPGTRLTVL.

This chain links TRBV5-6 with TRBJ1-2; tentatively, D is TRBD1 (5 bases). The CDR3 spans 15 residues. Trimming took off 0 bases at V and 8 bases at J, with 17 bases between the two ends. Germline V gene data show CDR1 as SGHDT and CDR2 as YYEEEE. CDR3 coding DNA: TGTGCCAGCAGCTTGGGAATAGCGGGTCAGGGCGGCTACACCTTC. This gives the protein CASSLGIAGQGGYTF.

This chain connects TRBV6-5 to TRBJ2-5, with no clear D. Germline assignment: CDR1 MNHEY and CDR2 SVGAGI. V was shortened by 4 bases and J by 7 bases, with 7 bases between the two germline ends. The CDR3 contains 11 residues. CDR3 residues: CASSLPGTQYF. In nucleotides, the CDR3 is TGTGCCAGCAGTTTGCCAGGGACCCAGTACTTC.

The V call is TRBV5-5, the J call TRBJ2-7, with D perhaps matching TRBD2 (6 bases). Germline lookup yields CDR1 SGHKS and CDR2 YYEKEE (reference sequence). V was pared by 4 bases and J by 7 bases, with 9 bases between. This CDR3 has 11 amino acids. CDR3 amino acids: CASSPGLEQYF. The CDR3 DNA reads TGTGCCAGCAGCCCCGGACTAGAGCAGTACTTC. The full variable domain, with the rest looked up from reference TRBV5-5 and TRBJ2-7, is DAGVTQSPTHLIKTRGQQVTLRCSPISGHKSVSWYQQVLGQGPQFIFQYYEKEERGRGNFPDRFSARQFPNYSSELNVNALLLGDSALYLCASSPGLEQYFGPGTRLTVT.

The chain has TRBV2 and TRBJ1-1, with D unclear. The CDR3 is made up of 11 amino acids. The germline gives CDR1 SNHLY, CDR2 FYNNEI. Trimming removed 3 bases at V and 6 bases at J, with 5 bases between. In nucleotides, the CDR3 is TGTGCCAGCAGTGAGAGTTCTGAAGCTTTCTTT. Translation gives CASSESSEAFF. The full variable domain, in which reference TRBV2 and TRBJ1-1 provide the parts outside the CDR3, is EPEVTQTPSHQVTQMGQEVILRCVPISNHLYFYWYRQILGQKVEFLVSFYNNEISEKSEIFDDQFSVERPDGSNFTLKIRSTKLEDSAMYFCASSESSEAFFGQGTRLTVV.

The chain recombines TRBV6-4 with TRBJ1-1, with unresolved D. V gave up 5 bases and J gave up 3 bases, with 10 bases separating them. The CDR3 length is 13 residues. Looked up from germline, CDR1 is MRHNA and CDR2 is SNTAGT. This CDR3 is CASSKRSDTEAFF. DNA for the CDR3: TGTGCCAGCAGTAAGCGTTCGGACACTGAAGCTTTCTTT.

This chain joins TRBV5-1 and TRBJ2-3, with D perhaps matching TRBD1 (5 bases). This CDR3 region has 15 residues. Germline CDR1 reads SGHRS; CDR2 reads YFSETQ. Deletions cut 2 bases from V and 0 bases from J, with 10 bases between. The CDR3 reads CASSFNPGSTDTQYF. The CDR3 nucleotides read TGCGCCAGCAGCTTCAATCCAGGGAGCACAGATACGCAGTATTTT.

The chain combines TRBV6-5 with TRBJ2-2; TRBD2 matches at 8 bases. This CDR3 has 15 amino acids. Germline CDR1 and CDR2: MNHEY and SVGAGI. V shed 8 bases and J 0 bases; nucleotides not matched to a gene: 5. CDR3 DNA sequence: TGTGCCAGCCGGGGGGGGATATCGAACACCGGGGAGCTGTTTTTT. Protein sequence: CASRGGISNTGELFF.

The chain employs TRBV27 and TRBJ2-5, with D perhaps matching TRBD2 (5 bases). Germline lookup yields CDR1 MNHEY and CDR2 SMNVEV (reference sequence). Trimming took off 3 bases at V and 5 bases at J, with 10 bases between the two ends. This CDR3 comprises 13 residues. CDR3 amino acids: CASSFRGAETQYF. The CDR3 DNA reads TGTGCCAGCAGTTTTCGGGGAGCGGAGACCCAGTACTTC.

This rearrangement joins TRBV5-6 to TRBJ2-1; 7 nucleotides agree with TRBD1. The CDR3 is made up of 15 amino acids. Germline V gene sequence: CDR1 SGHDT, CDR2 YYEEEE. Losses at the gene ends were 5 bases for V and 2 bases for J; bases not matched to a gene: 7. The CDR3 spells CASSHDRDAYNEQFF. The CDR3 DNA sequence: TGTGCCAGCAGTCACGACAGGGACGCCTACAATGAGCAGTTCTTC.

The gene calls are TRBV30 and TRBJ2-1, with TRBD1 matching over 10 bases. Trimming cost V 3 bases and J 2 bases; bases outside gene matches: 10. This CDR3 is built from 17 residues. Germline loops: CDR1 GTSNPN, CDR2 SVGIG (reference sequence). The CDR3 DNA follows: TGTGCCTGGAGCCGGGACAGGGGCCTAATCCCCTACAATGAGCAGTTCTTC. It translates to CAWSRDRGLIPYNEQFF.

The chain couples TRBV2 to TRBJ1-3; D unclear. Germline lookup yields CDR1 SNHLY and CDR2 FYNNEI. Trimming stripped 10 bases from V and 3 bases from J, with 13 bases between. The CDR3 has 13 residues. The CDR3 here is CATPPPGGNTIYF. In DNA form, the CDR3 reads TGTGCCACCCCACCTCCGGGTGGAAACACCATATATTTT.

With respect to this clone: The sample holds other DNA sequences that translate to the same CDR3. This chain links TRBV7-2 with TRBJ2-7; 7 bases align to TRBD1. CDR3 length: 14 residues. Germline-derived CDR1 and CDR2 are SGHTA and FQGNSA. The J segment lost 2 bases and the V segment lost 3 bases, leaving 4 bases of the junction unmatched. The CDR3 spells CASSFKTGTYEQYF. The CDR3, as DNA: TGTGCCAGCAGCTTTAAGACAGGGACCTACGAGCAGTACTTC.

The V and J genes are TRBV5-4 and TRBJ2-5; 11 bases align to TRBD2. Trimming took 4 bases from V and 5 from J; bases not matched to a gene: 10. Germline CDR1 is SGHNT and CDR2 is YYREEE (reference sequence). The CDR3 runs to 16 residues. The CDR3 DNA reads as TGTGCCAGCAGCACGACTAGCGGGGCGCGAGGGGAGACCCAGTACTTC. Translated: CASSTTSGARGETQYF.

The rearrangement joins TRBV7-2 to TRBJ1-3; no reliable D call. Germline CDR1 and CDR2: SGHTA and FQGNSA. V lost 4 bases to trimming and J lost 4 bases, with 8 bases between them. This CDR3 contains 13 residues. The CDR3 spells CASSYGSGNTIYF. CDR3 in DNA: TGTGCCAGCAGCTACGGGTCCGGAAACACCATATATTTT.

V and J are TRBV12-5 and TRBJ1-2; no clear D gene. CDR1 and CDR2 from the germline V gene are LGHNT and FRNRAP. The CDR3 runs to 11 residues. V lost 2 bases and J 10 bases, leaving 8 bases between the germline ends. CDR3: CASGLPAVYTF. CDR3 nucleotides: TGTGCTAGTGGTTTGCCCGCGGTCTACACCTTC.

The gene calls are TRBV6-1 and TRBJ2-7; 11 nucleotides line up with TRBD2. From germline, CDR1 is MNHNS and CDR2 SASEGT. Trimming removed 7 bases from V and 5 bases from J; junction bases left unmatched: 10. The CDR3 has 15 residues. The DNA of the CDR3 is TGTGCCAGCACCCGGACTAGCGGGTCCCCTGACGAGCAGTACTTC. Translating gives CASTRTSGSPDEQYF.

The rearrangement links TRBV5-1 to TRBJ2-2, with 7 bases fitting TRBD1. The V gene's germline CDR1 is SGHRS and CDR2 YFSETQ. V trimming: 2 bases; J trimming: 3 bases; junction bases outside the gene matches: 4. The CDR3 spans 15 residues. The CDR3 is CASSFQGEDTGELFF. CDR3 bases: TGCGCCAGCAGCTTCCAGGGGGAAGACACCGGGGAGCTGTTTTTT.

Here the CDR3 reads CASSTSWGGPDTQYF. CDR3 DNA sequence: TGCGCCAGCAGCACCTCCTGGGGGGGTCCAGATACGCAGTATTTT. This chain connects TRBV5-1 to TRBJ2-3, with TRBD2 matching over 7 bases. CDR1 and CDR2 (germline): SGHRS, YFSETQ. V shed 4 bases, J shed 4 bases, and the junction held 9 bases outside the gene matches. The length of the CDR3 is 15 residues.

The chain employs TRBV19 and TRBJ1-2; 8 bases line up with TRBD1. There are 15 residues in the CDR3. Losses at the gene ends were 2 bases for V and 6 bases for J; bases not matched to a gene: 8. In germline, CDR1 is LNHDA, CDR2 SQIVND (reference sequence). For the CDR3, the DNA is TGTGCCAGTAGTATATTGGATCGGACAGGGAATGGCTACACCTTC. It translates to CASSILDRTGNGYTF.

V and J are TRBV27 and TRBJ2-3, with 12 positions matching TRBD2. The CDR3 contains 20 residues. Trimming at V came to 3 bases and at J to 1 base, leaving 14 bases not matched to a gene. Germline CDR1 is MNHEY and CDR2 is SMNVEV (reference sequence). DNA for the CDR3: TGTGCCAGCAGTTTTATACCCCCTAGCGGGGGGGCCAAAGGCACAGATACGCAGTATTTT. Translated, it gives CASSFIPPSGGAKGTDTQYF.